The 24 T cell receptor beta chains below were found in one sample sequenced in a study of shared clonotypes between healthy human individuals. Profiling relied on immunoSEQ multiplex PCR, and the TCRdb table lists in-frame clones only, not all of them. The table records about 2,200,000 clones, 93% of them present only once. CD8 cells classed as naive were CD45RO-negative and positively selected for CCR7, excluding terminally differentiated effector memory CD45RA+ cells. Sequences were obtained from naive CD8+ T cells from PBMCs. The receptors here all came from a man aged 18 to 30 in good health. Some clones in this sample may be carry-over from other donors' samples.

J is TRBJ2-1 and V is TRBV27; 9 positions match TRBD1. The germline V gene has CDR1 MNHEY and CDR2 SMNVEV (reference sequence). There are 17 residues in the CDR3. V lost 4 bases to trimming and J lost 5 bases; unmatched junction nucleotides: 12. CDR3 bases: TGTGCCAGCAGTTCCACACAGGGGGCAAACCCCCACAATGAGCAGTTCTTC. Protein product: CASSSTQGANPHNEQFF.

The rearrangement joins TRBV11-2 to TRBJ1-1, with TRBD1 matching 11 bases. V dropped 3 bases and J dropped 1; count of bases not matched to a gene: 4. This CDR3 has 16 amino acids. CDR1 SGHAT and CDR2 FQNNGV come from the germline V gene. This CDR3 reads CASSFGTGGPNTEAFF. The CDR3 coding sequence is TGTGCCAGCAGCTTCGGGACAGGGGGTCCGAACACTGAAGCTTTCTTT. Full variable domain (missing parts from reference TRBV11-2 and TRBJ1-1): EAGVAQSPRYKIIEKRQSVAFWCNPISGHATLYWYQQILGQGPKLLIQFQNNGVVDDSQLPKDRFSAERLKGVDSTLKIQPAKLEDSAVYLCASSFGTGGPNTEAFFGQGTRLTVV.

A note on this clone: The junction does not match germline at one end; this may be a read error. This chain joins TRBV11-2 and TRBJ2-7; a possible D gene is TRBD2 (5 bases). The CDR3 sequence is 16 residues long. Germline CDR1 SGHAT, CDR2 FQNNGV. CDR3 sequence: CASSLTSGRASYERYF. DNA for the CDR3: TGTGCCAGCAGCTTAACGAGTGGGCGGGCCTCCTACGAGCGGTACTTC. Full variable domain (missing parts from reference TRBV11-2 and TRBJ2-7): EAGVAQSPRYKIIEKRQSVAFWCNPISGHATLYWYQQILGQGPKLLIQFQNNGVVDDSQLPKDRFSAERLKGVDSTLKIQPAKLEDSAVYLCASSLTSGRASYERYFGPGTRLTVT.

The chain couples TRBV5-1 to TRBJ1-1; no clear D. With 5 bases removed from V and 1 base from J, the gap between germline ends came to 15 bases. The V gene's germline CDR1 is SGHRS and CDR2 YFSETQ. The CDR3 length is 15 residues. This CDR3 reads CASSSGADPNTEAFF. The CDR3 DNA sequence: TGCGCCAGCAGTTCCGGAGCGGACCCGAACACTGAAGCTTTCTTT.

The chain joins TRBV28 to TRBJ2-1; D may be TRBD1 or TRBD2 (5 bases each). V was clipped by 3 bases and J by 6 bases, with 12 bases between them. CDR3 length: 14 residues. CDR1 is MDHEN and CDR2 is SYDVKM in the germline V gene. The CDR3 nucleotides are TGTGCCAGCAGTTTCCCAAGGGGACGCAATGAGCAGTTCTTC. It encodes CASSFPRGRNEQFF.

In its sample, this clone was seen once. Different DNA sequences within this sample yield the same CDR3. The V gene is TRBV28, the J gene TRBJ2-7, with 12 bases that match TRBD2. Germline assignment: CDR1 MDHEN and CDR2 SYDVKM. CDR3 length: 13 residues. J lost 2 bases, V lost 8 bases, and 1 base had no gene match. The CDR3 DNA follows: TGTGCCAGCCGACTAGCGGGAGCCTACGAGCAGTACTTC. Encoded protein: CASRLAGAYEQYF.

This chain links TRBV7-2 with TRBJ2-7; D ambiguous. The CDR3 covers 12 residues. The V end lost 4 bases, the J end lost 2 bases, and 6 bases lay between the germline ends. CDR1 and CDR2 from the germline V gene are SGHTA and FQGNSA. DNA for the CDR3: TGTGCCAGCAGCTGGCAGACCTACGAGCAGTACTTC. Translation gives CASSWQTYEQYF.

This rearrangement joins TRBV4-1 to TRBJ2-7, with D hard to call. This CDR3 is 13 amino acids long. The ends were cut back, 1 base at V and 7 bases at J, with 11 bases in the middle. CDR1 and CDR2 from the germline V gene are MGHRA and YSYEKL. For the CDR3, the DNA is TGCGCCAGCAGCCAAGTGGGGTGGGGAGAGCAGTACTTC. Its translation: CASSQVGWGEQYF.

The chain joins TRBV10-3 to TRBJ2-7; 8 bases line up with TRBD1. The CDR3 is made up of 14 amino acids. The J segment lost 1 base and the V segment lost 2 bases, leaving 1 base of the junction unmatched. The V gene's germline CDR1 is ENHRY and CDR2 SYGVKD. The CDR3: CAISEQGASYEQYF. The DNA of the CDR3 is TGTGCCATCAGTGAGCAGGGGGCATCCTACGAGCAGTACTTC.

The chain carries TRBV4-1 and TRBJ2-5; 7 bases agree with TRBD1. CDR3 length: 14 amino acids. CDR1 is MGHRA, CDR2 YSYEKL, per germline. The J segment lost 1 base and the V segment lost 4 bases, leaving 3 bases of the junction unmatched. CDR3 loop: CASSRAGGQETQYF. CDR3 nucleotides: TGCGCCAGCAGCCGGGCAGGGGGCCAAGAGACCCAGTACTTC.

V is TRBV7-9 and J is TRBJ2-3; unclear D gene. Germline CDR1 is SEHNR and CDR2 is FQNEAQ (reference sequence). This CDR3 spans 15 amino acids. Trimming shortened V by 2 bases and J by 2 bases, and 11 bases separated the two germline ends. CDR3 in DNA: TGTGCCAGCAGCTTATTAGGTGGGAACACAGATACGCAGTATTTT. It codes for CASSLLGGNTDTQYF.

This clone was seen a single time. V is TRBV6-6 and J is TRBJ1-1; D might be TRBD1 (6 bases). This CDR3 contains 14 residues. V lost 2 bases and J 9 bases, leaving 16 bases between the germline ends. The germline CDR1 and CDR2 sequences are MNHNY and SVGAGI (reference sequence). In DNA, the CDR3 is TGTGCCAGCAGTTACATTCGGACAGACAATCAAGCTTTCTTT. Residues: CASSYIRTDNQAFF.

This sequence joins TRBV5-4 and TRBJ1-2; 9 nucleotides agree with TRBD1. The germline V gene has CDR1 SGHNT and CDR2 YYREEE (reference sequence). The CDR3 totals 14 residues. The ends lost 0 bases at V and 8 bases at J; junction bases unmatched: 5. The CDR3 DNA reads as TGTGCCAGCAGCTTGGGGACAGGGGTAAGCGGCTACACCTTC. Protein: CASSLGTGVSGYTF.

The CDR3 DNA reads TGTGCCAGCAGCGTAGGATCTAACCCGAACACTGAAGCTTTCTTT. It specifies CASSVGSNPNTEAFF. The J gene is TRBJ1-1, the V gene TRBV9; no clear D gene. CDR1 is SGDLS and CDR2 is YYNGEE in the germline V gene. The CDR3 consists of 15 residues. Between the trimmed V and J ends, which lost 0 bases and 1 base, there was a span of 10 bases.

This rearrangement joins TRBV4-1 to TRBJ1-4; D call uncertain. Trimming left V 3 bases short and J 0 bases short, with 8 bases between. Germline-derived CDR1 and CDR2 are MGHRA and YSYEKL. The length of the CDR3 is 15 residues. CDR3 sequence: CASSHPRSTNEKLFF. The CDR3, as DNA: TGCGCCAGCAGCCACCCCAGGTCAACTAATGAAAAACTGTTTTTT.

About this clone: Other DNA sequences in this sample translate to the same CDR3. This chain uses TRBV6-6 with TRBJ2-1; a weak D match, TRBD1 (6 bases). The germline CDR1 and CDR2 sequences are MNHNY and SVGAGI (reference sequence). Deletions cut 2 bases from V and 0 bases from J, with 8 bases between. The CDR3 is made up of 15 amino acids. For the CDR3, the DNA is TGTGCCAGCAGTTACCTACAGGGCTCCTACAATGAGCAGTTCTTC. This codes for CASSYLQGSYNEQFF.

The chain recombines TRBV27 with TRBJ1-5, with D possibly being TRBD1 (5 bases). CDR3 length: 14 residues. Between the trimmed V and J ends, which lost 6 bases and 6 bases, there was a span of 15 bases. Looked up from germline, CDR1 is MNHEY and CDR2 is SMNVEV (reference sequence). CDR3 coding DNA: TGTGCCAGCAGATCAGGGAACATCGGTCAGCCCCAGCATTTT. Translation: CASRSGNIGQPQHF.

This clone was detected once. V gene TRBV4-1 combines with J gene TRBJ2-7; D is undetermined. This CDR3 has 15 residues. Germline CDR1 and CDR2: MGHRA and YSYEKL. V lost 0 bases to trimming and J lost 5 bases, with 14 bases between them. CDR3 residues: CASSQDIGLGDEQYF. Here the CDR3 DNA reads TGCGCCAGCAGCCAAGATATTGGGCTTGGAGACGAGCAGTACTTC.

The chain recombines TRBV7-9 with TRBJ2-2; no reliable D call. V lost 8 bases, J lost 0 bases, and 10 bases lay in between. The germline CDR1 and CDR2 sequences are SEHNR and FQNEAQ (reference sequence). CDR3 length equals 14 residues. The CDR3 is CASDVTANTGELFF. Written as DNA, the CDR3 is TGTGCCAGCGATGTTACTGCGAACACCGGGGAGCTGTTTTTT.

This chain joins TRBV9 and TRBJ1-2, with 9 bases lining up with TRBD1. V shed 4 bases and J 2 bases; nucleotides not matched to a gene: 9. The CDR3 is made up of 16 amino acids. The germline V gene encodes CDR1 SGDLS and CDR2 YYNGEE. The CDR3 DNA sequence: TGTGCCAGCAGCACGCCCGGGACAGGGATGAACTATGGCTACACCTTC. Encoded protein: CASSTPGTGMNYGYTF.

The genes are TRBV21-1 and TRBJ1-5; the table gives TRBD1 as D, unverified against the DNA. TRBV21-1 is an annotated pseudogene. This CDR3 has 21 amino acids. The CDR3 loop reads CASSKVQAGDRSPHSNQPQHF. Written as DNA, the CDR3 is TGTGCCAGCAGCAAGGTCCAGGCCGGGGACAGGTCACCTCATAGCAATCAGCCCCAGCATTTT.

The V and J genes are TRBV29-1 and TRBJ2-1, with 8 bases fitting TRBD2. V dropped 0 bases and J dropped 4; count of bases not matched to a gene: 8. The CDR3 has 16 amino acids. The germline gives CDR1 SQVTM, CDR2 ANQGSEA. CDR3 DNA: TGCAGCGTTGAAGATGGTGGGGTAGCGGGGTACAATGAGCAGTTCTTC. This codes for CSVEDGGVAGYNEQFF.

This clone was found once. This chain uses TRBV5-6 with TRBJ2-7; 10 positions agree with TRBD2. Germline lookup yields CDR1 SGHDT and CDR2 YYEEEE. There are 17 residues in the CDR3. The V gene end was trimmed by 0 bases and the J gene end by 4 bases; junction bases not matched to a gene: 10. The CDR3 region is CASSLALAGALGYEQYF. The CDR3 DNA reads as TGTGCCAGCAGCTTGGCGCTAGCGGGAGCGCTTGGATACGAGCAGTACTTC.

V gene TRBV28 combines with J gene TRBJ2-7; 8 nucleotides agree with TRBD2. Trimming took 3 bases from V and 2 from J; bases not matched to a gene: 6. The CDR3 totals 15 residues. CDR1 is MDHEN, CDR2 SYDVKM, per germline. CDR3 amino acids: CASSFPAGGAYEQYF. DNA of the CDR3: TGTGCCAGCAGTTTTCCGGCGGGAGGTGCCTACGAGCAGTACTTC.